This T cell receptor beta chain came from a study of early stage breast cancer tumors. The overall study: Average read coverage per sample was 9 to 10-fold.

The V end lost 2 bases, the J end lost 1 base, and 15 bases lay between the germline ends. The CDR3 loop spans 16 amino acids. CDR1 and CDR2 from the germline V gene are SGHNT and YYREEE (reference sequence). Blood replicates held 0.5 ug DNA, tumor or normal breast about 1.5 ug, two each. Assay: immunoSEQ multiplex PCR; the TCRdb copy retains only in-frame clones and omits some. This sample has roughly 30,000 clones, with 84% found just once. The genes are TRBV5-4 and TRBJ1-1; unclear D gene. Sequenced: blood. This receptor was taken from a person aged 45 to 59 with breast cancer. CDR3 in DNA: TGTGCCAGCAGCTTTCACACCACACCAGGGAACACTGAAGCTTTCTTT. Amino acid sequence: CASSFHTTPGNTEAFF.